This T cell receptor (beta chain) is from a study of T cell changes during pregnancy in multiple sclerosis. The method was immunoSEQ multiplex PCR; TCRdb's version includes in-frame clones alone and lacks a portion of them. The sample includes roughly 39,000 clones, approximately 90% of them seen just once. Per the germline V gene, CDR1 is MNHEY and CDR2 is SMNVEV (reference sequence). Between the trimmed V and J ends, which lost 6 bases and 5 bases, there was a span of 37 bases. This CDR3 has 21 amino acids. This chain connects TRBV27 to TRBJ1-2; a possible D gene is TRBD1 (6 bases). Sequenced: PBMCs (not recorded whether the cells were cultured). The receptor comes from a female donor with multiple sclerosis, enrolled in a pregnancy study. The CDR3, as DNA: TGTGCCAGCAGCCAGACCCCTACCCCCGGTATAAGAGGCAGGGGAGGGTATGGCTACACCTTC. Amino acids: CASSQTPTPGIRGRGGYGYTF.